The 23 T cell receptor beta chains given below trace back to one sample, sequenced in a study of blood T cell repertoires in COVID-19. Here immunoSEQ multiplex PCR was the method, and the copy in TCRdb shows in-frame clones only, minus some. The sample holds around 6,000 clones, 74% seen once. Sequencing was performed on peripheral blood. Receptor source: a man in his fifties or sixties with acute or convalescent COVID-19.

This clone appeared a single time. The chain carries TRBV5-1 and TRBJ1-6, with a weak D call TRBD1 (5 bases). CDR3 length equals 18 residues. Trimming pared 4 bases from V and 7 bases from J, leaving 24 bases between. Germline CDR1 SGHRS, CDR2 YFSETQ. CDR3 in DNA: TGCGCCAGCAGCCAATGGTCAGGGAGGGGCGAGGGGAATTCACCCCTCCACTTT. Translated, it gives CASSQWSGRGEGNSPLHF.

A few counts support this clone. The CDR3, as DNA: TGCGCCAGCAGCCAAGATTCGAGCGGGAGGGCGAATGAGCAGTTCTTC. Its translation: CASSQDSSGRANEQFF. This chain links TRBV4-1 with TRBJ2-1; 10 nucleotides line up with TRBD2. Unmatched junction bases numbered 6, after V lost 0 bases and J lost 7 bases. CDR1 and CDR2 (germline): MGHRA, YSYEKL. The CDR3 covers 16 residues.

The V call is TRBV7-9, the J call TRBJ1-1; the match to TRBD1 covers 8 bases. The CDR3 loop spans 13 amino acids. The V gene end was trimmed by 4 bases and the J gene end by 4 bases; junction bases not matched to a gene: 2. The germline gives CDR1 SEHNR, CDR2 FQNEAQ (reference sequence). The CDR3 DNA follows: TGTGCCAGCAGCTCCGGACAGGGCACTGAAGCTTTCTTT. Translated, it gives CASSSGQGTEAFF.

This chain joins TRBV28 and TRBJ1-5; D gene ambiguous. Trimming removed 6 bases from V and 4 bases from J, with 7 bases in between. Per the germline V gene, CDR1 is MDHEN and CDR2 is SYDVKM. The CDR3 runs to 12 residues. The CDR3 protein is CASSKLNQPQHF. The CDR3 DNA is TGTGCCAGCAGCAAGCTAAATCAGCCCCAGCATTTT.

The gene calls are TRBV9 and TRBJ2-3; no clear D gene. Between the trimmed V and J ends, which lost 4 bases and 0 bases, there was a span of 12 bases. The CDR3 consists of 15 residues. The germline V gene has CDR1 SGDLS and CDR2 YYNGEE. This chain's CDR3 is CASSLTRSSTDTQYF. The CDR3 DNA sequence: TGTGCCAGCAGCCTAACCAGGTCTAGCACAGATACGCAGTATTTT.

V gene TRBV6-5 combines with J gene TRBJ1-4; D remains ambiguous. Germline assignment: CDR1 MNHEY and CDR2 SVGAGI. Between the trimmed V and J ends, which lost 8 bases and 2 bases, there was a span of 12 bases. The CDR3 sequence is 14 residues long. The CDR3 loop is CASHSGSTNEKLFF. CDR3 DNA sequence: TGTGCCAGCCACAGCGGATCGACTAATGAAAAACTGTTTTTT.

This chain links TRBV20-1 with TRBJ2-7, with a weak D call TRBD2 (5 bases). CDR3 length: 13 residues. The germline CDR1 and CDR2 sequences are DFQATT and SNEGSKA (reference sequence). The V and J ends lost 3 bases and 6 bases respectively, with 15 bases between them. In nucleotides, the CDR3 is TGCAGTGCTAGTTCCGAGCTAGCAGGCGAGCAGTACTTC. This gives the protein CSASSELAGEQYF.

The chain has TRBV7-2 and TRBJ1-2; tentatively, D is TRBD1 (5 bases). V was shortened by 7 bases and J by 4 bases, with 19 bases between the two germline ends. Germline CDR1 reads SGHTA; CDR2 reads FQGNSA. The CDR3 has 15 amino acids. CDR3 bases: TGTGCCAGCATGAAGGGCCCAGACAGCCTCTATGGCTACACCTTC. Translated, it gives CASMKGPDSLYGYTF.

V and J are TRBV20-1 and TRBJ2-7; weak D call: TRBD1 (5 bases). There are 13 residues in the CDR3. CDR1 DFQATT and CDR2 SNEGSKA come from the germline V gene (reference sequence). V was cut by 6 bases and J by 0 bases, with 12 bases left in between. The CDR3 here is CSASGQGSYEQYF. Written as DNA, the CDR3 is TGCAGTGCCAGTGGTCAGGGCTCCTACGAGCAGTACTTC.

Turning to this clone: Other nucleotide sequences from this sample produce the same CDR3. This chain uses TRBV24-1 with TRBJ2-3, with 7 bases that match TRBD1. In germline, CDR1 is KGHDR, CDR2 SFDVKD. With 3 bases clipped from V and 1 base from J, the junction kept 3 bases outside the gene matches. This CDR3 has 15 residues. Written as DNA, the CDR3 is TGTGCCACCAGTGATCGAGGACAGGGCACAGATACGCAGTATTTT. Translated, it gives CATSDRGQGTDTQYF.

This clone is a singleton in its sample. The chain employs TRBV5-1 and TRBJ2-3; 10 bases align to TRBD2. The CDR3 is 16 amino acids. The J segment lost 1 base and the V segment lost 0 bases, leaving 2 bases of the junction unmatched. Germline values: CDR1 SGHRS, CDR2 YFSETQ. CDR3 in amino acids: CASSLGLAGGTDTQYF. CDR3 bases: TGCGCCAGCAGCTTGGGGCTAGCGGGGGGCACAGATACGCAGTATTTT.

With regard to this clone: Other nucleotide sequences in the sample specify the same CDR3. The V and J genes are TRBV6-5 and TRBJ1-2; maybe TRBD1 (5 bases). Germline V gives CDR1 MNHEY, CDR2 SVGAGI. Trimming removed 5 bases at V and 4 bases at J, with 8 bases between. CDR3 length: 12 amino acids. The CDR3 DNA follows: TGTGCCAGCAGTACAGGTACCTATGGCTACACCTTC. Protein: CASSTGTYGYTF.

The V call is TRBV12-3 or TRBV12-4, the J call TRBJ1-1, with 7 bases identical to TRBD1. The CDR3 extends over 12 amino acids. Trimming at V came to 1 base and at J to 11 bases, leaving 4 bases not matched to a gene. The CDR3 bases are TGTGCCAGCAGTTTAGGCTGGGGACAGGCTTTCTTT. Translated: CASSLGWGQAFF.

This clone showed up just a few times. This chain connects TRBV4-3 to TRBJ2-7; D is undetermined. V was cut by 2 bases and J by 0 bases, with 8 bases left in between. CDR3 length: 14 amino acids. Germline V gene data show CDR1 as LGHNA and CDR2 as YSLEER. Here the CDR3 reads CASSQFAGSYEQYF. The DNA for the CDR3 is TGCGCCAGCAGCCAATTCGCCGGCTCCTACGAGCAGTACTTC.

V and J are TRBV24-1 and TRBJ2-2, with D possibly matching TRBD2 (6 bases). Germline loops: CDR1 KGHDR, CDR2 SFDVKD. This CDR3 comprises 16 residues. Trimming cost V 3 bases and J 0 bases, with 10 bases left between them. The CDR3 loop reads CATSDAGTANTGELFF. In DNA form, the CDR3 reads TGTGCCACCAGTGATGCCGGGACTGCGAACACCGGGGAGCTGTTTTTT.

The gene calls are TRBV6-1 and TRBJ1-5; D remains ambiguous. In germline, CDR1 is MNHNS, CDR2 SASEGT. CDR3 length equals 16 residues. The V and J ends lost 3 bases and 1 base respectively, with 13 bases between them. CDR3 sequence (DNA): TGTGCCAGCAGTGAGCTTGGAGGCGGCAGCAATCAGCCCCAGCATTTT. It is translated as CASSELGGGSNQPQHF.

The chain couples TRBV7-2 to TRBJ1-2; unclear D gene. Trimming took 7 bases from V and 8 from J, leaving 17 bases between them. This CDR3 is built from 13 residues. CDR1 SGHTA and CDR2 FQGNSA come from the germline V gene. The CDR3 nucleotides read TGTGCCAGCACCCTCCCCGGGCCGGGGGGCTACACCTTC. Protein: CASTLPGPGGYTF. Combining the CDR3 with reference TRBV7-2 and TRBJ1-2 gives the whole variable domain GAGVSQSPSNKVTEKGKDVELRCDPISGHTALYWYRQSLGQGLEFLIYFQGNSAPDKSGLPSDRFSAERTGGSVSTLTIQRTQQEDSAVYLCASTLPGPGGYTFGSGTRLTVV.

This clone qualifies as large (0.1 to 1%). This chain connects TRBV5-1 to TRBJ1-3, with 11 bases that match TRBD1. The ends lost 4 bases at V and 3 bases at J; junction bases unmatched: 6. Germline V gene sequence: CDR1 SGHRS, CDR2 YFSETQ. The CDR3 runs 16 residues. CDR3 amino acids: CASSPGTGGFGNTIYF. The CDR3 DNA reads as TGCGCCAGCAGCCCGGGGACAGGGGGTTTTGGAAACACCATATATTTT.

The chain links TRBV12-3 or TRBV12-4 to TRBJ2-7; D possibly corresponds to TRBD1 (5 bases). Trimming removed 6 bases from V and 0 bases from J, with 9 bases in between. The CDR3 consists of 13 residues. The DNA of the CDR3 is TGTGCCAGCAGGAAGGACAACTCCTACGAGCAGTACTTC. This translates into CASRKDNSYEQYF.

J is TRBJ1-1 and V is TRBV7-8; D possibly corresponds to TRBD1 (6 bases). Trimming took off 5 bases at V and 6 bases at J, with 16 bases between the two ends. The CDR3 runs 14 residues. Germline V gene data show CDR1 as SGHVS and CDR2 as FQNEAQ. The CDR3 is CASSAGQSPSEAFF. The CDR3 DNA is TGTGCCAGCAGCGCCGGACAGAGCCCCTCTGAAGCTTTCTTT.

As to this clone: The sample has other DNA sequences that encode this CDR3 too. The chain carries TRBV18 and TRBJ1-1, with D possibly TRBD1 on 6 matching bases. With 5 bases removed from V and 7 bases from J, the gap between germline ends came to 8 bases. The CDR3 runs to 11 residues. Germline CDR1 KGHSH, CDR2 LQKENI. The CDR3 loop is CASSTDSEAFF. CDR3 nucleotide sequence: TGTGCCAGCTCAACGGACAGTGAAGCTTTCTTT.

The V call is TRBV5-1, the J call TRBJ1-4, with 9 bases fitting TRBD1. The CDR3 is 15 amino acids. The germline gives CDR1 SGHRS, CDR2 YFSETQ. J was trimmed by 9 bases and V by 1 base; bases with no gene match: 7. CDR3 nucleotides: TGCGCCAGCAGCTTGATCCCGGGACAGGGCCAAAAACTGTTTTTT. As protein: CASSLIPGQGQKLFF.

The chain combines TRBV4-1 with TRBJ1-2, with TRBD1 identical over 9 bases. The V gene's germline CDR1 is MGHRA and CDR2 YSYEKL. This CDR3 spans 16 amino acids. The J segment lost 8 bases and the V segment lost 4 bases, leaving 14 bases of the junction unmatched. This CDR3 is CASSPADRDRAAGYTF. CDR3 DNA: TGCGCCAGCAGCCCCGCAGATCGGGACAGGGCGGCGGGCTACACCTTC.